The clone carrying this T cell receptor beta chain was counted at least ten times. Its antigen is unidentified. This sample is drawn from a study of T cells in Graves' hyperthyroidism and ophthalmopathy. Notes on the study in general: Stable hyperthyroidism was told apart from ophthalmopathy by a model built on 13 V-J features. Model predictions of ophthalmopathy came a median around 6.5 months before onset.

The source material, RNA transcripts, was used to amplify TCR beta CDR3 regions. The HTBI primer set drove a first-round RT-PCR of the TCR CDR3. Using its own MiXCR run on the multiplex PCR reads, TCRdb lists one record per CDR3 protein. The table lists about 480,000 distinct CDR3 sequences, roughly an eighth of them singletons, with 17% in the top ten. V was cut by 2 bases and J by 0 bases, with 11 bases left in between. The CDR3 contains 16 residues. CDR1 and CDR2 from the germline V gene are MNHEY and SMNVEV (reference sequence). Patients counted as stable if ophthalmopathy did not develop within 18 months. Fresh peripheral blood, approximately 10 ml, was the source of the PBMCs.

The V and J genes are TRBV27 and TRBJ2-1, with D unresolved. The sequencing sample was made of blood. The TCR originated in a woman under 30 with Graves' hyperthyroidism. In nucleotides, the CDR3 is TGTGCCAGCAGTTTAGAGGTGGCGAGCTCCTACAATGAGCAGTTCTTC. Protein: CASSLEVASSYNEQFF.